The following is a T cell receptor beta chain sequence with its context. What it binds is not known. The germline gene is not matched at one end of the junction; a read error may be the cause. Using its own MiXCR run on the multiplex PCR reads, TCRdb lists one record per CDR3 protein. The repertoire holds approximately 210,000 distinct CDR3 sequences, with approximately 36% as singletons. Per germline, CDR1 SGHTA and CDR2 FQGNSA. CDR3 length: 16 amino acids. This sample was taken from a study of breast tumors, draining lymph nodes, adjacent tissues. Overall study results and limits: Tumor repertoires ranked between lymph nodes and nontumor tissue in diversity, with V and J gene preferences. Tumor T cell lymph node origin was a supported hypothesis, not proven. Findings are consistent with lymph node origin and intratumoral expansion of most tumor T cells.

Axillary draining lymph nodes of breast cancer patients supplied the node samples. The clonotype was recovered from a female donor with breast cancer. Some clones in this sample may be carry-over from other donors' samples. The material sequenced was axillary lymph node tissue. V is TRBV7-2 and J is TRBJ2-7; TRBD1 matches 8 bases. In nucleotides, the CDR3 is TGTGCCAGCAGCCCCCGAGCAGGACAGGGAGACTACGGGCAGTACTTC. It is translated as CASSPRAGQGDYGQYF.